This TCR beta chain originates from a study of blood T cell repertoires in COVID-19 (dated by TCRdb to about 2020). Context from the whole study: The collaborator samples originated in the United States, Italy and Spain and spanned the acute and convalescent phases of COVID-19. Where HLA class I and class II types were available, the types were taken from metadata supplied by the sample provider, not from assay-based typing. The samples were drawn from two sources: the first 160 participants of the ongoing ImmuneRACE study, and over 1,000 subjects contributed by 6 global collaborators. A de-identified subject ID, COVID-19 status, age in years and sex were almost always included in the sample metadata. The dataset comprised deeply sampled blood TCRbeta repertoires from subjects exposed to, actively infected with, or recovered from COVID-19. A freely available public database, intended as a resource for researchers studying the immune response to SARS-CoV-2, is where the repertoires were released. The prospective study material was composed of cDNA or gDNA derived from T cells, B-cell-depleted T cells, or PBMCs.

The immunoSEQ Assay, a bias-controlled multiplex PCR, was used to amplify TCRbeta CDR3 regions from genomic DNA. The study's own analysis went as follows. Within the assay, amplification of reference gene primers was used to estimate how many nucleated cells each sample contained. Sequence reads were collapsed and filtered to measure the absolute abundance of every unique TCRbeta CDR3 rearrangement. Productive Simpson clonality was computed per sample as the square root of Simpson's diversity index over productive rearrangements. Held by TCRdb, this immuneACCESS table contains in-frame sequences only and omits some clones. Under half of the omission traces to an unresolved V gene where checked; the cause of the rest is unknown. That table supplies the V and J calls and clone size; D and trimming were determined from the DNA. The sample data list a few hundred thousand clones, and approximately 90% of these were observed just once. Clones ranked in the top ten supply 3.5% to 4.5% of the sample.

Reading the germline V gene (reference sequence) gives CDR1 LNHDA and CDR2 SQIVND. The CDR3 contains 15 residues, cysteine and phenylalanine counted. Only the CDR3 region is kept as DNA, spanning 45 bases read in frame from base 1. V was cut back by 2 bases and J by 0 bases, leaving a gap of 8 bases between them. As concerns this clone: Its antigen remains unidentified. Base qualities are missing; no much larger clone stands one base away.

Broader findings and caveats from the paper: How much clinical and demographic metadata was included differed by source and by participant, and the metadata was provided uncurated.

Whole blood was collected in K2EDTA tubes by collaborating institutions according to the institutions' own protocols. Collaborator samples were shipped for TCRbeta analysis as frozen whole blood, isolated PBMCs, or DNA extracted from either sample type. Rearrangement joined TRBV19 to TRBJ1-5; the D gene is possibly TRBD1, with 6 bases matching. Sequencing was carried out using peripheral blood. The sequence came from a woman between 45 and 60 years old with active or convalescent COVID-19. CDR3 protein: CASSITTGSNQPQHF. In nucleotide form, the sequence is TGTGCCAGTAGTATAACGACAGGTAGCAATCAGCCCCAGCATTTT.